This TCR beta chain was captured in a study of CXCR3-negative and CXCR3-positive naive CD8 T cells. For the study at large: The libraries yielded around 140 million TRB reads, about 1.5 +/- 0.3 million each.

The libraries of TRB cDNA were prepared using 5' RACE with UMI labels. After re-calling the 5' RACE reads, TCRdb lists one entry per CDR3 protein, DNA absent. This sample contains over 35,000 distinct CDR3 sequences. The CDR3 is 20 residues long. In germline, CDR1 is MNHEY, CDR2 SMNVEV (reference sequence). Material for sequencing was naive CXCR3- CD8+ T cells from blood. Subset described: CD45RO-CCR7+CD27+CD95- naive CD8+ T cells lacking CXCR3 (TNR3-). This TCR was sampled from a human donor in good health. Some clones in this sample may be carry-over from other donors' samples. The gene calls are TRBV27 and TRBJ2-1; the D call from TCRdb, TRBD2, cannot be confirmed without DNA. CDR3 protein: CASSPPSGLAGLSSYNEQFF.